This record covers a single TCR beta chain. In germline, CDR1 is SGHVS, CDR2 FQNEAQ. Deletions cut 7 bases from V and 10 bases from J, with 13 bases between. There are 11 residues in the CDR3. Patients from Seattle were sampled longitudinally, starting during active infection. This entry is derived from a study of blood T cell repertoires in COVID-19. On the study more broadly: Spain, Italy and the United States supplied samples that represented acute and convalescent COVID-19. Nucleic acid was either cDNA or gDNA, and it came from T cells, B-cell-depleted T cells, or PBMCs.

Original processing methods: Amplification of reference gene primers provided the estimated nucleated cell counts. Sequencing was performed with immunoSEQ multiplex PCR; in TCRdb, only in-frame clones are kept and a portion is missing. The V and J calls and clone size are taken from that table; D and trimming were inferred from the DNA. The sample shows 200,000 to 300,000 clones, approximately 86% of them seen only once. This chain uses TRBV7-8 with TRBJ1-1; a weak D match, TRBD1 (5 bases). The sequenced material came from peripheral blood. This clonotype was sampled from an older woman with COVID-19, enrolled during active disease. The CDR3 DNA sequence: TGTGCCAGCACCACCCAGGGTGGAGCTTTCTTT. Protein product: CASTTQGGAFF.